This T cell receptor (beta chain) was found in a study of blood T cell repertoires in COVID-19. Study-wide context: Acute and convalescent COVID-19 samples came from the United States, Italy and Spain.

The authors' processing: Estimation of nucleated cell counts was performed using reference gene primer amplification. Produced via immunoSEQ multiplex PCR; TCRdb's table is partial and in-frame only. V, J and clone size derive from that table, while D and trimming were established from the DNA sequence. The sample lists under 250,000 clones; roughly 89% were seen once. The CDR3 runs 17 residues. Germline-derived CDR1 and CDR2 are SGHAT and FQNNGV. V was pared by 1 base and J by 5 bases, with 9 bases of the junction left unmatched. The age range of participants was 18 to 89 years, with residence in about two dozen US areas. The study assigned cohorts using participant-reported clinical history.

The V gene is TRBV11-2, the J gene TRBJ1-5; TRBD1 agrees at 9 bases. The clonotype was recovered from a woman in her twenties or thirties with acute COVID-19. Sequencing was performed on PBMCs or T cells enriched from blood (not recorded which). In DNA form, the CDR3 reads TGTGCCAGCAGCTTAGGAGGGACAGGGTCTCCGGATCAGCCCCAGCATTTT. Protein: CASSLGGTGSPDQPQHF.